The T cell receptor beta chain described here comes from a study of cytomegalovirus exposure and HLA in healthy donors. Broader study findings: In a later analysis, a missense DCLRE1C variant was linked to TCR beta V- and J-gene trimming. Previously analyzed data showed that most TCR beta V segments were productive at a frequency of about 87% or about 30%. Most TCRs appeared rarely, but some public TCRs recurred in many donors. Sequencing likely generated an artifact that appeared as a cluster of highly shared sequence variants.

Trimming cost V 5 bases and J 7 bases; bases outside gene matches: 8. This CDR3 is 15 amino acids long. The V gene's germline CDR1 is SGHTA and CDR2 FQGNSA. As to this clone: The antigen is not known.

The PCR ran on 60 Vbeta and 13 Jbeta primers. Some clones are missing from TCRdb's copy, which holds only in-frame ones; the method was immunoSEQ multiplex PCR. The sample lists around 140,000 clones, roughly 8.8% seen once, with more than 6.5% in the top ten. The sequence derives from a woman between 35 and 50 years old in good health and CMV-seropositive. The chain recombines TRBV7-2 with TRBJ1-6; TRBD1 agrees at 7 bases. Sequenced material: PBMCs. CDR3 loop: CASSQDRVENSPLHF. The CDR3 nucleotides are TGTGCCAGCAGCCAAGACAGGGTTGAGAATTCACCCCTCCACTTT. Filled out from reference TRBV7-2 and TRBJ1-6, the complete variable domain reads GAGVSQSPSNKVTEKGKDVELRCDPISGHTALYWYRQSLGQGLEFLIYFQGNSAPDKSGLPSDRFSAERTGGSVSTLTIQRTQQEDSAVYLCASSQDRVENSPLHFGNGTRLTVT.